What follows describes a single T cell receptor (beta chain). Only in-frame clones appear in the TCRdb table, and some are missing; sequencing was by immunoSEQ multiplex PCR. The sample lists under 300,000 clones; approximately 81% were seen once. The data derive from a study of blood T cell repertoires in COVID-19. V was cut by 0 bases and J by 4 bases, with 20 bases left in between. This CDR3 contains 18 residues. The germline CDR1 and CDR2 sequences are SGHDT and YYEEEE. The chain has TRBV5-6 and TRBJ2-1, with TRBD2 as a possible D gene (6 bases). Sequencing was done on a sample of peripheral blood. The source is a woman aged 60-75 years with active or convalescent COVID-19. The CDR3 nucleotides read TGTGCCAGCAGCTTGGAGTCTAGCGACATGCCGTCTTACAATGAGCAGTTCTTC. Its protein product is CASSLESSDMPSYNEQFF.